The T cell receptor (beta chain) under discussion was sequenced for a study of cytotoxic CD8 clonotypes in ibrutinib-treated CLL. Study-wide points: Contraction or stability on treatment was seen for public clonotypes, which were uncommon. Clonality was higher at baseline than in age-matched healthy donors and tracked circulating CD8+ T-cell counts.

Some clones are missing from TCRdb's copy, which holds only in-frame ones; the method was immunoSEQ multiplex PCR. The data hold approximately 150,000 clones, with more than 70% observed a single time. This CDR3 region has 13 residues. V dropped 0 bases and J dropped 6 bases, with 8 bases sitting between them. From germline, CDR1 is LGHNA and CDR2 YNFKEQ. Remarks on this clone: Its specificity is not known.

The sequence came from a human donor with chronic lymphocytic leukemia. This sequence joins TRBV4-2 and TRBJ1-1; no firm D call. Specimen: PBMCs, collected at disease progression, from a patient treated with ibrutinib. The CDR3 region is CASSQELEAEAFF. The CDR3 DNA reads TGTGCCAGCAGCCAAGAGCTCGAGGCTGAAGCTTTCTTT.